This T cell receptor (beta chain) appears in the sequencing data of a study of tumor and adjacent non-tumor tissue in lung cancer. In the study overall: Stage I to III disease affected about ten men and about five women aged roughly 30 to 80. Study-wide results and limits: Normal lung showed higher cumulative top 100 clone frequency than tumor. Tumor tissue had significantly higher TCR diversity than normal lung.

For this clonotype: Its target is not known. Since a much larger clone is just one base distant, this may be a read error.

The template was RNA from unsorted bulk tissue. Distant lung tissue was collected more than 3 cm away from the tumor edge. CDR3 length equals 14 residues. Germline assignment: CDR1 SGHTA and CDR2 FQGNSA. The library came from three nested PCR rounds adapted from ARM-PCR protocols. TCRdb fed the multiplex PCR reads into MiXCR, producing one record per CDR3 protein. The repertoire holds around 39,000 distinct CDR3 sequences, with approximately 61% as singletons. The origin of this receptor is a man in his fifties or sixties with non-small cell lung cancer. The V gene is TRBV7-2, the J gene TRBJ2-7, with a tentative D call TRBD2 (6 bases). Material: distant non-tumor lung tissue. CDR3 nucleotides: TGTGTCAGCAGCTTCGTACTAGCAGCTTACGAGCAGTACTTC. Translating it yields CVSSFVLAAYEQYF.